The 20 T cell receptor beta chains listed next were all sequenced from one sample in a study of response to subunit inactivated influenza vaccine. TCRdb re-analysed the RT-PCR reads in MiXCR, keeping a single row per CDR3 protein. The profile covers 150,000 to 200,000 distinct CDR3 sequences, with around 9.9% appearing a single time and 9.5% to 15% taken by the ten largest. This specimen consisted of non-naive T cells sorted from PBMCs, obtained more than 35 days after vaccination. The receptor source for this set is a man aged 50-60 years who received an inactivated influenza vaccine.

The rearrangement links TRBV3-1 to TRBJ2-7; 8 positions agree with TRBD1. Looked up from germline, CDR1 is LGHDT and CDR2 is YNNKEL (reference sequence). Germline trimming cut 4 bases from V and 2 bases from J; bases unmatched to any gene: 4. CDR3 length: 14 residues. Here the CDR3 DNA reads TGTGCCAGCAGCCGCGGACAGGGTCCCTACGAGCAGTACTTC. It encodes CASSRGQGPYEQYF.

This clonotype occurred many times. This chain joins TRBV29-1 and TRBJ2-3; D gene unclear. The V end was cut by 4 bases, the J end by 6 bases, with 14 bases between. CDR1 and CDR2 (germline): SQVTM, ANQGSEA. The CDR3 loop spans 13 amino acids. The CDR3: CSVVSGLTDTQYF. The CDR3 nucleotides read TGCAGCGTTGTATCTGGTCTGACCGATACGCAGTATTTT.

This clonotype was counted ten times or more. The chain couples TRBV20-1 to TRBJ2-5; D gene unclear. Germline V lookup: CDR1 DFQATT, CDR2 SNEGSKA (reference sequence). The CDR3 runs 12 residues. Trimming took off 5 bases at V and 4 bases at J, with 11 bases between the two ends. DNA of the CDR3: TGCAGTGCTCGCGCAGTTGGAGAGACCCAGTACTTC. This encodes CSARAVGETQYF.

This clonotype was recorded many times. CDR3 sequence (DNA): TGCGCCAGCAGCTTGGGGGGGGCGAGCAATCAGCCCCAGCATTTT. The encoded protein is CASSLGGASNQPQHF. The chain joins TRBV5-1 to TRBJ1-5, with D perhaps matching TRBD1 (6 bases). Germline V gene lookup returns CDR1 SGHRS and CDR2 YFSETQ. With 0 bases removed from V and 1 base from J, the gap between germline ends came to 8 bases. The CDR3 is made up of 15 amino acids.

This clonotype occurred a few times. CDR3 bases: TGTGCCAGCAAACAGGAAAGCCAAGCTTTCTTT. This gives the protein CASKQESQAFF. The J gene is TRBJ1-1, the V gene TRBV18; a weak D match, TRBD1 (5 bases). The CDR3 has 11 amino acids. CDR1 and CDR2 (germline): KGHSH, LQKENI. Trimming took 8 bases from V and 9 from J, leaving 13 bases between them.

This clonotype occurred a few times. The chain combines TRBV11-2 with TRBJ1-2; a possible D gene is TRBD1 (5 bases). Germline loops: CDR1 SGHAT, CDR2 FQNNGV. Trimming removed 3 bases at V and 8 bases at J, with 13 bases between. This CDR3 is 13 amino acids long. This CDR3 reads CASSFNSREGYTF. The CDR3 nucleotides are TGTGCCAGCAGCTTTAACTCCAGGGAAGGCTACACCTTC.

The chain has TRBV28 and TRBJ2-6; a weak D match, TRBD1 (6 bases). This CDR3 spans 17 amino acids. Germline values: CDR1 MDHEN, CDR2 SYDVKM. V lost 8 bases, J lost 1 base, and 18 bases lay in between. CDR3 sequence reads: CASSHRVGLSGANVLTF. The CDR3 DNA is TGTGCCAGCTCCCACAGGGTGGGGTTGTCTGGGGCCAACGTCCTGACTTTC.

This clonotype was counted between two and nine times. The chain has TRBV11-2 and TRBJ2-5; D not resolved. Germline loops: CDR1 SGHAT, CDR2 FQNNGV. V was pared by 0 bases and J by 5 bases, with 13 bases between. The CDR3 sequence is 15 residues long. In nucleotides, the CDR3 is TGTGCCAGCAGCTTAGATTTTATAGGGTTGGAGACCCAGTACTTC. Translation gives CASSLDFIGLETQYF.

This clonotype was detected many times. The chain is built from TRBV10-3 and TRBJ1-4; weak D call: TRBD1 (5 bases). With 3 bases removed from V and 7 bases from J, the gap between germline ends came to 24 bases. CDR3 length: 18 amino acids. Germline CDR1 ENHRY, CDR2 SYGVKD. The chain's CDR3 is CAISDVYDYQGDVEKLFF. The DNA of the CDR3 is TGTGCCATCAGTGACGTTTATGACTACCAGGGAGACGTTGAAAAACTGTTTTTT.

This chain uses TRBV2 with TRBJ2-7; 7 nucleotides agree with TRBD1. The CDR3 has 13 residues. CDR1 and CDR2 (germline): SNHLY, FYNNEI. V was pared by 6 bases and J by 3 bases, with 5 bases of the junction left unmatched. CDR3 bases: TGTGCCAGCAGACGGGACAGCCTCTACGAGCAGTACTTC. Translated: CASRRDSLYEQYF.

This clonotype has more than one count but fewer than ten. The chain couples TRBV4-2 to TRBJ1-4, with TRBD1 matching over 7 bases. V lost 4 bases and J lost 4; bases outside the gene matches: 9. CDR3 length equals 16 residues. Per the germline V gene, CDR1 is LGHNA and CDR2 is YNFKEQ. The DNA for the CDR3 is TGTGCCAGCAGCCGTCGACCGGGACAGCGTAATGAAAAACTGTTTTTT. Amino acid sequence: CASSRRPGQRNEKLFF.

The J gene is TRBJ1-2, the V gene TRBV6-1, with D tentatively TRBD1 (6 bases). Trimming pared 6 bases from V and 7 bases from J, leaving 15 bases between. CDR3 size: 13 residues. Germline CDR1 MNHNS, CDR2 SASEGT. CDR3 protein: CASRPGGRAGYTF. The DNA for the CDR3 is TGTGCCAGCAGACCTGGGGGGCGGGCTGGCTACACCTTC.

This clonotype was recorded at least ten times. The rearrangement joins TRBV20-1 to TRBJ2-7; D is uncertain. Trimming took off 4 bases at V and 4 bases at J, with 17 bases between the two ends. CDR1 and CDR2 (germline): DFQATT, SNEGSKA (reference sequence). The CDR3 sequence is 14 residues long. The CDR3 coding sequence is TGCAGTGCTAAGCCGCACGGGCCACTTTACGAGCAGTACTTC. It encodes CSAKPHGPLYEQYF.

This clonotype was found a few times. The V gene is TRBV7-2, the J gene TRBJ2-7; 7 bases match TRBD2. This CDR3 has 14 residues. J lost 7 bases, V lost 7 bases, and 13 bases had no gene match. Looked up from germline, CDR1 is SGHTA and CDR2 is FQGNSA. The CDR3 DNA follows: TGTGCCAGCAACCCAGCGGGGAGGGATGAAGAGCAGTACTTC. This sequence encodes CASNPAGRDEEQYF. The entire variable domain, with the rest obtained from reference TRBV7-2 and TRBJ2-7, is as follows: GAGVSQSPSNKVTEKGKDVELRCDPISGHTALYWYRQSLGQGLEFLIYFQGNSAPDKSGLPSDRFSAERTGGSVSTLTIQRTQQEDSAVYLCASNPAGRDEEQYFGPGTRLTVT.

This clonotype has just a few counts. The rearrangement links TRBV7-2 to TRBJ1-6, with a weak D call TRBD1 (5 bases). The CDR3 runs to 15 residues. The V gene's germline CDR1 is SGHTA and CDR2 FQGNSA. V lost 2 bases, J lost 6 bases, and 11 bases lay in between. The CDR3 coding sequence is TGTGCCAGCAGCTTAAGCCCTGGGGGTAATTCACCCCTCCACTTT. Protein product: CASSLSPGGNSPLHF.

This clonotype showed up just a few times. The CDR3 loop is CASSLSGGRGETQYF. The CDR3 nucleotides read TGTGCCAGCAGCTTAAGTGGCGGGAGGGGGGAGACCCAGTACTTC. The V and J genes are TRBV7-3 and TRBJ2-5; 9 nucleotides agree with TRBD2. Germline V gives CDR1 SGHTA, CDR2 FQGTGA. V lost 1 base, J lost 5 bases, and 5 bases stayed unmatched. The CDR3 loop spans 15 amino acids.

This chain connects TRBV5-5 to TRBJ1-5; the D gene is possibly TRBD1 (6 bases). Germline CDR1 is SGHKS and CDR2 is YYEKEE (reference sequence). V was shortened by 3 bases and J by 4 bases, with 14 bases between the two germline ends. CDR3 length equals 15 residues. The CDR3 DNA sequence: TGTGCCAGCAGCTCCACAGGGTTTAGGAATCAGCCCCAGCATTTT. It yields the protein CASSSTGFRNQPQHF. The variable domain in full, completed from reference TRBV5-5 and TRBJ1-5, reads DAGVTQSPTHLIKTRGQQVTLRCSPISGHKSVSWYQQVLGQGPQFIFQYYEKEERGRGNFPDRFSARQFPNYSSELNVNALLLGDSALYLCASSSTGFRNQPQHFGDGTRLSIL.

This clonotype was seen ten or more times. The chain recombines TRBV7-8 with TRBJ1-5; 9 bases are a match to TRBD1. CDR3 length: 14 residues. Germline V gene lookup returns CDR1 SGHVS and CDR2 FQNEAQ. Trimming removed 4 bases from V and 7 bases from J; junction bases left unmatched: 5. CDR3 residues: CASSSDRGAQPQHF. The CDR3 DNA reads TGTGCCAGCAGCTCGGACAGGGGAGCGCAGCCCCAGCATTTT.

The sample holds many counts of this clonotype. The V and J genes are TRBV7-6 and TRBJ2-1; 7 nucleotides agree with TRBD1. Looked up from germline, CDR1 is SGHVS and CDR2 is FNYEAQ. The CDR3 has 16 residues. Unmatched junction bases numbered 7, after V lost 5 bases and J lost 0 bases. For the CDR3, the DNA is TGTGCCAGCAGCCGAAGCCGACAGGGCTCCTACAATGAGCAGTTCTTC. It translates to CASSRSRQGSYNEQFF.

V usage is TRBV6-2 or TRBV6-3 and J usage is TRBJ2-7, with TRBD2 identical over 12 bases. There are 14 residues in the CDR3. Trimming cost V 2 bases and J 6 bases; bases outside gene matches: 2. Germline-derived CDR1 and CDR2 are MNHEY and SVGEGT. This CDR3 is CASSYRLAGVEQYF. The CDR3 DNA sequence: TGTGCCAGCAGTTACCGACTAGCGGGAGTCGAGCAGTACTTC.